These 30 T cell receptor beta chains originate from one sample sequenced in a study of shared clonotypes between healthy human individuals. The method was immunoSEQ multiplex PCR; TCRdb's version includes in-frame clones alone and lacks a portion of them. The sample has nearly 1 million clones, more than 75% seen once. Sequenced: memory CD4+ T cells sorted from blood. Subset meaning: CD45RA-negative fraction. The receptor source for this set is a man younger than 35 in good health.

The rearrangement joins TRBV18 to TRBJ2-7; 11 positions agree with TRBD2. V lost 3 bases, J lost 1 base, and 5 bases stayed unmatched. CDR1 and CDR2 from the germline V gene are KGHSH and LQKENI. The length of the CDR3 is 16 residues. Here the CDR3 DNA reads TGTGCCAGCTCACCGGAGATAGCGGGAGGGTCCTACGAGCAGTACTTC. It codes for CASSPEIAGGSYEQYF. The full variable domain, with the rest looked up from reference TRBV18 and TRBJ2-7, is NAGVMQNPRHLVRRRGQEARLRCSPMKGHSHVYWYRQLPEEGLKFMVYLQKENIIDESGMPKERFSAEFPKEGPSILRIQQVVRGDSAAYFCASSPEIAGGSYEQYFGPGTRLTVT.

This clone turned up a few times. Germline and junction disagree at one end, which may indicate a read error. This rearrangement joins TRBV6-5 to TRBJ1-5, with 7 positions matching TRBD1. In germline, CDR1 is MNHEY, CDR2 SVGAGI. The CDR3 spans 14 residues. This chain's CDR3 is CAISPGTAGQPQHF. The CDR3 region has the DNA TGTGCCATCAGTCCCGGGACAGCGGGGCAGCCCCAGCATTTT.

The rearrangement uses TRBV11-2 and TRBJ2-1; D is ambiguous. Germline V gene lookup returns CDR1 SGHAT and CDR2 FQNNGV. Trimming took off 5 bases at V and 9 bases at J, with 11 bases between the two ends. The CDR3 length is 12 residues. The CDR3 region has the DNA TGTGCCAGCAGCCTACGGACGGGTGAGCAGTTCTTC. It encodes CASSLRTGEQFF.

The chain employs TRBV29-1 and TRBJ2-6; the D is unclear. The V end was cut by 6 bases, the J end by 4 bases, with 10 bases between. Germline loops: CDR1 SQVTM, CDR2 ANQGSEA. This CDR3 has 13 residues. The CDR3 sequence is CSVQSAGANVLTF. Written as DNA, the CDR3 is TGCAGCGTCCAAAGTGCAGGGGCCAACGTCCTGACTTTC.

This clone was seen a single time. This rearrangement joins TRBV2 to TRBJ1-6, with D possibly matching TRBD1 (5 bases). Trimming removed 4 bases from V and 5 bases from J, with 9 bases in between. The germline V gene has CDR1 SNHLY and CDR2 FYNNEI. The CDR3 sequence is 14 residues long. The CDR3 reads CASSARDNNSPLHF. CDR3 coding DNA: TGTGCCAGCAGTGCCAGGGATAATAATTCACCCCTCCACTTT. The full variable domain, in which reference TRBV2 and TRBJ1-6 provide the parts outside the CDR3, is EPEVTQTPSHQVTQMGQEVILRCVPISNHLYFYWYRQILGQKVEFLVSFYNNEISEKSEIFDDQFSVERPDGSNFTLKIRSTKLEDSAMYFCASSARDNNSPLHFGNGTRLTVT.

The V gene is TRBV7-9, the J gene TRBJ2-3; 11 bases are a match to TRBD2. CDR1 and CDR2 (germline): SEHNR, FQNEAQ (reference sequence). The trim removed 5 bases at V and 2 bases at J, leaving 15 bases unmatched. CDR3 size: 19 residues. CDR3 protein: CASSPKGGGLAEITDTQYF. The CDR3 DNA sequence: TGTGCCAGCAGCCCTAAAGGAGGGGGACTAGCGGAAATCACAGATACGCAGTATTTT.

The chain recombines TRBV15 with TRBJ2-5; TRBD1 matches at 7 bases. The junction had 7 bases not matched to a gene; V was cut back by 4 bases and J by 5 bases. This CDR3 is built from 14 residues. Per germline, CDR1 LNHNV and CDR2 YYDKDF (reference sequence). The CDR3 DNA follows: TGTGCCACCAGCAAGACAGGGTTGGGGGAGACCCAGTACTTC. Residues: CATSKTGLGETQYF.

This clone was observed a single time. V and J are TRBV5-6 and TRBJ2-3; 12 nucleotides align to TRBD2. Germline trimming cut 3 bases from V and 2 bases from J; bases unmatched to any gene: 10. Germline loops: CDR1 SGHDT, CDR2 YYEEEE. The length of the CDR3 is 18 residues. The CDR3 region has the DNA TGTGCCAGCAGCTCCACTAGCGGGGGGCGGGGCTCCACAGATACGCAGTATTTT. Translated, it gives CASSSTSGGRGSTDTQYF.

The V and J genes are TRBV5-1 and TRBJ1-4, with D possibly TRBD1 on 5 matching bases. Deletions cut 5 bases from V and 0 bases from J, with 8 bases between. Per the germline V gene, CDR1 is SGHRS and CDR2 is YFSETQ. The CDR3 length is 14 residues. The CDR3 spells CASRRTSTNEKLFF. In DNA form, the CDR3 reads TGCGCCAGCAGACGGACATCAACTAATGAAAAACTGTTTTTT. Looking up the rest from reference TRBV5-1 and TRBJ1-4 gives the full variable domain: KAGVTQTPRYLIKTRGQQVTLSCSPISGHRSVSWYQQTPGQGLQFLFEYFSETQRNKGNFPGRFSGRQFSNSRSEMNVSTLELGDSALYLCASRRTSTNEKLFFGSGTQLSVL.

The rearrangement uses TRBV2 and TRBJ2-1; 15 bases match TRBD2. V lost 6 bases, J lost 4 bases, and 4 bases stayed unmatched. Looked up from germline, CDR1 is SNHLY and CDR2 is FYNNEI. The CDR3 totals 16 residues. This CDR3 is CASRRTSGGGYNEQFF. CDR3 bases: TGTGCCAGCAGGCGGACTAGCGGGGGGGGATACAATGAGCAGTTCTTC.

This clone was seen a single time. The chain recombines TRBV5-4 with TRBJ2-3, with D perhaps assigned TRBD1 or TRBD2 (7 bases each). CDR3 size: 17 residues. V shed 4 bases and J shed 4 bases, with 22 bases lying between them. Germline V gene lookup returns CDR1 SGHNT and CDR2 YYREEE (reference sequence). CDR3 bases: TGTGCCAGCAGCCCGGAGGGGGCGGGGGAAAGACCAGATACGCAGTATTTT. Translated, it gives CASSPEGAGERPDTQYF.

The rearrangement joins TRBV5-1 to TRBJ2-3, with 12 bases aligning to TRBD1. The V and J ends lost 2 bases and 5 bases, in that order; junction bases with no gene match: 3. The CDR3 runs to 15 residues. Germline V gene data show CDR1 as SGHRS and CDR2 as YFSETQ. CDR3 in DNA: TGCGCCAGCAGCTTTGGGACAGGGGGCGAAGATACGCAGTATTTT. Translating gives CASSFGTGGEDTQYF.

The chain uses TRBV27 and TRBJ2-2; D remains ambiguous. Trimming left V 7 bases short and J 7 bases short, with 19 bases between. The CDR3 consists of 15 residues. Germline V gene data show CDR1 as MNHEY and CDR2 as SMNVEV (reference sequence). This CDR3 is CASTPAAFWSGELFF. The CDR3 coding sequence is TGTGCCAGCACCCCCGCCGCATTTTGGAGCGGGGAGCTGTTTTTT.

V is TRBV15 and J is TRBJ2-5; TRBD2 matches 8 bases. This CDR3 has 13 amino acids. CDR1 is LNHNV and CDR2 is YYDKDF in the germline V gene (reference sequence). V was clipped by 4 bases and J by 4 bases; unmatched bases: 2. CDR3 in DNA: TGTGCCACCAGCACCGGGAGGGGAGAGACCCAGTACTTC. This translates into CATSTGRGETQYF. Together with reference TRBV15 and TRBJ2-5, the CDR3 gives the full variable domain: DAMVIQNPRYQVTQFGKPVTLSCSQTLNHNVMYWYQQKSSQAPKLLFHYYDKDFNNEADTPDNFQSRRPNTSFCFLDIRSPGLGDTAMYLCATSTGRGETQYFGPGTRLLVL.

The chain is built from TRBV2 and TRBJ1-2; TRBD1 matches 7 bases. Germline V lookup: CDR1 SNHLY, CDR2 FYNNEI. The CDR3 has 15 residues. The V gene end was trimmed by 1 base and the J gene end by 3 bases; junction bases not matched to a gene: 5. This CDR3 is CASSEGRGEYYGYTF. The CDR3 DNA sequence: TGTGCCAGCAGTGAAGGCAGGGGGGAATACTATGGCTACACCTTC.

This clone was seen once. The CDR3 DNA reads as TGCGCCAGCAGTGACTCGAAGACAGCCGATACAGAGCAGTTCTTC. The encoded protein is CASSDSKTADTEQFF. J is TRBJ2-1 and V is TRBV10-2, with D perhaps TRBD1 (5 bases). Trimming left V 3 bases short and J 10 bases short, with 19 bases between. This CDR3 comprises 15 residues. Germline CDR1 reads WSHSY; CDR2 reads SAAADI.

The chain carries TRBV29-1 and TRBJ2-5, with 7 bases that match TRBD2. Germline V gives CDR1 SQVTM, CDR2 ANQGSEA. Unmatched junction bases numbered 17, after V lost 6 bases and J lost 4 bases. The CDR3 consists of 16 residues. This CDR3 reads CSVIPALQAGRETQYF. CDR3 nucleotides: TGCAGCGTCATCCCCGCCCTACAAGCGGGACGAGAGACCCAGTACTTC.

The rearrangement uses TRBV28 and TRBJ2-7; possible D gene TRBD2, 5 bases. Germline CDR1 MDHEN, CDR2 SYDVKM. The CDR3 is 14 amino acids. Deletions cut 2 bases from V and 4 bases from J, with 12 bases between. The chain's CDR3 is CASSLRGKGYEQYF. CDR3 DNA: TGTGCCAGCAGTTTAAGAGGGAAAGGGTACGAGCAGTACTTC.

This clone was seen more than once but under ten times. The rearrangement uses TRBV6-5 and TRBJ1-1; no firm D call. The V end lost 2 bases, the J end lost 2 bases, and 6 bases lay between the germline ends. This CDR3 spans 13 amino acids. Per the germline V gene, CDR1 is MNHEY and CDR2 is SVGAGI. CDR3 nucleotides: TGTGCCAGCAGTTACGGGATAAACACTGAAGCTTTCTTT. Translated, it gives CASSYGINTEAFF.

Worth noting for this clone: Different DNA sequences within this sample yield the same CDR3. The chain has TRBV10-3 and TRBJ1-1; 12 nucleotides line up with TRBD1. The CDR3 runs 14 residues. Germline loops: CDR1 ENHRY, CDR2 SYGVKD. The junction had 4 bases not matched to a gene; V was cut back by 6 bases and J by 5 bases. CDR3 nucleotide sequence: TGTGCCATCAGGGGACAGGGGGCGAGGACTGAAGCTTTCTTT. Translation gives CAIRGQGARTEAFF.

The chain uses TRBV7-2 and TRBJ1-3; D call uncertain. The CDR3 has 13 residues. Looked up from germline, CDR1 is SGHTA and CDR2 is FQGNSA. V lost 3 bases and J 1 base, leaving 4 bases between the germline ends. CDR3 DNA: TGTGCCAGCAGCTTGAGGTCTGGAAACACCATATATTTT. Residues: CASSLRSGNTIYF.

This rearrangement joins TRBV9 to TRBJ2-2, with 7 bases matching TRBD1. CDR3 length: 15 residues. CDR1 is SGDLS and CDR2 is YYNGEE in the germline V gene. J lost 1 base, V lost 4 bases, and 4 bases had no gene match. The CDR3, as DNA: TGTGCCAGCAGCTACCGACAGGGGAACACCGGGGAGCTGTTTTTT. Translated, it gives CASSYRQGNTGELFF.

V usage is TRBV4-3 and J usage is TRBJ2-2; D unresolved. Trimming removed 0 bases at V and 1 base at J, with 3 bases between. The CDR3 loop spans 14 amino acids. Germline assignment: CDR1 LGHNA and CDR2 YSLEER. The CDR3 is CASSQEQNTGELFF. The CDR3 DNA reads TGCGCCAGCAGCCAAGAACAGAACACCGGGGAGCTGTTTTTT.

The chain recombines TRBV19 with TRBJ1-1, with D perhaps matching TRBD1 (5 bases). The CDR3 covers 12 residues. The V end was cut by 5 bases, the J end by 12 bases, with 16 bases between. CDR1 and CDR2 from the germline V gene are LNHDA and SQIVND (reference sequence). In DNA form, the CDR3 reads TGTGCCAGTAGTCCGCAGGGAGGGCGGACTTTCTTT. Its translation: CASSPQGGRTFF.

The chain combines TRBV27 with TRBJ2-1; D unresolved. The CDR3 covers 14 residues. V gave up 5 bases and J gave up 0 bases, with 8 bases separating them. Germline-derived CDR1 and CDR2 are MNHEY and SMNVEV (reference sequence). CDR3 DNA: TGTGCCAGCAGTATCCTGGGCTCCTACAATGAGCAGTTCTTC. It codes for CASSILGSYNEQFF.

V is TRBV19 and J is TRBJ1-2; D gene uncertain. This CDR3 region has 17 residues. With 0 bases removed from V and 0 bases from J, the gap between germline ends came to 14 bases. From germline, CDR1 is LNHDA and CDR2 SQIVND (reference sequence). The CDR3 protein is CASSIDLTKAANYGYTF. Written as DNA, the CDR3 is TGTGCCAGTAGTATAGATCTGACAAAAGCAGCTAACTATGGCTACACCTTC. Variable domain in full (rest from reference TRBV19 and TRBJ1-2): DGGITQSPKYLFRKEGQNVTLSCEQNLNHDAMYWYRQDPGQGLRLIYYSQIVNDFQKGDIAEGYSVSREKKESFPLTVTSAQKNPTAFYLCASSIDLTKAANYGYTFGSGTRLTVV.

Concerning this clone itself: Different DNA sequences within this sample yield the same CDR3. V and J are TRBV25-1 and TRBJ2-7; D is unclear. The V end was cut by 4 bases, the J end by 0 bases, with 1 base between. There are 11 residues in the CDR3. The germline CDR1 and CDR2 sequences are MGHDK and SYGVNS. CDR3 sequence reads: CASSGSYEQYF. DNA for the CDR3: TGTGCCAGCAGTGGCTCCTACGAGCAGTACTTC.

The chain uses TRBV5-1 and TRBJ1-6; 8 bases agree with TRBD1. CDR1 SGHRS and CDR2 YFSETQ come from the germline V gene. The CDR3 covers 14 residues. V was clipped by 5 bases and J by 7 bases; unmatched bases: 5. As DNA, the CDR3 is TGCGCCAGCAGTTCGGACAGGGAAAATTCACCCCTCCACTTT. As protein: CASSSDRENSPLHF.

V is TRBV6-5 and J is TRBJ2-7; D may be TRBD1 (7 bases). CDR3 length: 14 residues. CDR1 is MNHEY and CDR2 is SVGAGI in the germline V gene. Trimming removed 4 bases at V and 2 bases at J, with 12 bases between. CDR3 DNA sequence: TGTGCCAGCAGTTCGCGGGACAGAACCTACGAGCAGTACTTC. This sequence encodes CASSSRDRTYEQYF.

This sequence joins TRBV7-2 and TRBJ2-2; D is possibly TRBD1 (6 bases). Germline assignment: CDR1 SGHTA and CDR2 FQGNSA. This CDR3 region has 13 residues. Trimming stripped 10 bases from V and 1 base from J, with 10 bases between. The CDR3 spells CATQGQNTGELFF. As DNA, the CDR3 is TGTGCCACACAGGGTCAGAACACCGGGGAGCTGTTTTTT.